The clone carrying this TCR beta chain was recorded at least ten times. Its target is unknown. The V gene's germline CDR1 is SGHRS and CDR2 YFSETQ. The germline V and J ends were trimmed by 2 bases and 7 bases, with 13 bases remaining between them. The CDR3 runs to 13 residues. TCRdb used MiXCR to reprocess the 5' RACE reads, holding one entry per CDR3 protein. This repertoire shows about 140,000 distinct CDR3 sequences, roughly 4% found once; its top ten account for over 1.1%. RNA extraction used unfractionated whole blood as the source of total RNA. This record comes from a study of human T cells and chemical hapten exposure. Findings and limits, study-wide: Once DPC sensitization occurred, TCRs above 1 in 1000 frequency showed no change.

This receptor was identified in a female donor in good health. V gene TRBV5-1 combines with J gene TRBJ2-7; D perhaps matches TRBD1 (7 bases). The DNA of the CDR3 is TGCGCCAGCAGCTTTGGAGGGGGCTGGGAGCAGTACTTC. Encoded protein: CASSFGGGWEQYF.